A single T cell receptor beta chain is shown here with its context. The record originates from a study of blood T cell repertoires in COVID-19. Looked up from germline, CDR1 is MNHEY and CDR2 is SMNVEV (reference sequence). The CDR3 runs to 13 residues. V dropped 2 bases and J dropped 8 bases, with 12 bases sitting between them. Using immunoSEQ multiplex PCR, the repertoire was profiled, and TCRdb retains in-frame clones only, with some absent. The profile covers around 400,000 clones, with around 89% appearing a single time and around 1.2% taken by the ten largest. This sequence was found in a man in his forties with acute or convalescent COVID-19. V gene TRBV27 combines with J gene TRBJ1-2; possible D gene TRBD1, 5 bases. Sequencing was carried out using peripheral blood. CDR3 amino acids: CASSLGGVDGYTF. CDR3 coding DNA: TGTGCCAGCAGTTTAGGAGGGGTCGACGGCTACACCTTC.